This TCR beta chain appears in the sequencing data of a study of radiation and T cells in renal cell carcinoma. General observations from the study: Irradiated tumors held more dominant CDR3 motifs than control tumors.

Produced via immunoSEQ multiplex PCR; TCRdb's table is partial and in-frame only. The sample has around 20,000 clones; approximately 59% are singletons. Described treatment: treatment-naive control, cytoreductive nephrectomy. Control tumors came from 4 females and fewer than twelve males, aged about 35 to 82. The CDR3 runs to 13 residues. Per germline, CDR1 SQVTM and CDR2 ANQGSEA. The germline V and J ends were trimmed by 6 bases and 3 bases, with 14 bases remaining between them. The sample holds a few counts of this clone. Its antigen remains unknown. The sequenced sample was tumor tissue, obtained from a patient whose treatment was nephrectomy without radiotherapy. The genes are TRBV29-1 and TRBJ1-2; D is undetermined. The source is a man in his fifties or sixties with renal cell carcinoma. CDR3 region: CSVPEKDDYGYTF. For the CDR3, the DNA is TGCAGCGTCCCGGAAAAGGACGACTATGGCTACACCTTC.